The clone carrying this T cell receptor beta chain was seen only a few times. Its specificity is unknown. The data originate from a study of T-cell reconstitution after alpha-beta-depleted transplantation in children. Germline trimming cut 0 bases from V and 6 bases from J; bases unmatched to any gene: 7. The germline V gene has CDR1 SGHAT and CDR2 FQNNGV. CDR3 size: 16 residues. Library preparation (for TCRbeta) was performed with unique molecular identifiers. TCRdb used MiXCR to reprocess the PCR reads, holding one entry per CDR3 protein. The sample lists 490,000 or so distinct CDR3 sequences, approximately 10% occurring once. Findings of the study overall: The study reportedly traced alpha-beta T cells about two months after transplant to several hundred expanded graft clones. Some patients showed high day-60 TCRbeta diversity, which derived from surviving recipient T cells and thymic progenitors. T-cell counts and diversity at one year following transplant were attributed mainly to newly produced T cells.

This clonotype was sampled from a child aged 2 to 9 with inherited bone marrow failure, due to receive a stem cell transplant. The source material was PBMCs, sampled before TCRalphabeta/CD19-depleted stem cell transplant. V usage is TRBV11-2 and J usage is TRBJ2-1; TRBD2 agrees at 8 bases. The CDR3 loop is CASSLDREGLANEQFF. In nucleotides, the CDR3 is TGTGCCAGCAGCTTAGATCGGGAGGGCCTAGCCAATGAGCAGTTCTTC.